One and the same sample provided the 20 T cell receptor beta chains below, sequenced in a study of blood T cell repertoires in COVID-19. The table came from immunoSEQ multiplex PCR; TCRdb's copy has only in-frame clones and leaves some out. The table has approximately 140,000 clones, around nine tenths seen once; the top ten hold approximately 1.2%. The sequenced material came from PBMCs or T cells enriched from blood (not recorded which). The source of these receptors is a woman aged 25 to 45 with acute COVID-19.

The V call is TRBV19, the J call TRBJ1-1; 7 nucleotides line up with TRBD1. CDR1 is LNHDA, CDR2 SQIVND, per germline (reference sequence). V shed 2 bases, J shed 5 bases, and the junction held 5 bases outside the gene matches. The CDR3 runs 14 residues. CDR3 nucleotide sequence: TGTGCCAGTAGTATACCAGGGGGGTATACTGAAGCTTTCTTT. Amino acid sequence: CASSIPGGYTEAFF.

V is TRBV7-9 and J is TRBJ2-5; 7 bases line up with TRBD1. The trim removed 5 bases at V and 2 bases at J, leaving 5 bases unmatched. The CDR3 has 14 residues. The germline gives CDR1 SEHNR, CDR2 FQNEAQ (reference sequence). The CDR3 loop is CASSPGDRQETQYF. CDR3 bases: TGTGCCAGCAGCCCCGGGGACAGACAAGAGACCCAGTACTTC. The full variable domain, completed using reference TRBV7-9 and TRBJ2-5, is DTGVSQNPRHKITKRGQNVTFRCDPISEHNRLYWYRQTLGQGPEFLTYFQNEAQLEKSRLLSDRFSAERPKGSFSTLEIQRTEQGDSAMYLCASSPGDRQETQYFGPGTRLLVL.

The chain combines TRBV6-2 or TRBV6-3 with TRBJ2-1, with 11 bases matching TRBD2. The J segment lost 9 bases and the V segment lost 6 bases, leaving 10 bases of the junction unmatched. Per germline, CDR1 MNHEY and CDR2 SVGEGT. The CDR3 sequence is 15 residues long. The CDR3: CASSPTSGSPSEQFF. CDR3 nucleotide sequence: TGTGCCAGCAGCCCAACTAGCGGGAGCCCCAGTGAGCAGTTCTTC.

The chain carries TRBV3-1 (or the pseudogene TRBV3-2) and TRBJ2-7; possible D gene TRBD1, 6 bases. Trimming left V 4 bases short and J 5 bases short, with 15 bases between. This CDR3 is 14 amino acids long. CDR1 and CDR2 (germline): LGHDT, YNNKEL (reference sequence). The CDR3 nucleotides read TGTGCCAGCAGCCTAGCTACACAGGGCCACGAGCAGTACTTC. Its protein is CASSLATQGHEQYF.

The V and J genes are TRBV7-9 and TRBJ1-4; D is possibly TRBD1 (6 bases). Deletions cut 0 bases from V and 12 bases from J, with 11 bases between. The V gene's germline CDR1 is SEHNR and CDR2 FQNEAQ (reference sequence). This CDR3 is built from 13 residues. CDR3 amino acids: CASSLAMRQELFF. The CDR3 DNA reads TGTGCCAGCAGCTTAGCGATGAGACAGGAACTGTTTTTT.

The gene calls are TRBV10-3 and TRBJ1-5; 10 bases align to TRBD1. V lost 4 bases to trimming and J lost 4 bases; unmatched junction nucleotides: 4. Germline CDR1 reads ENHRY; CDR2 reads SYGVKD. The CDR3 extends over 15 amino acids. In nucleotides, the CDR3 is TGTGCCATCAGTGCGGGACAGGGGAGTAATCAGCCCCAGCATTTT. As protein: CAISAGQGSNQPQHF.

This chain uses TRBV3-1 (or the pseudogene TRBV3-2) with TRBJ2-5; D may be TRBD1 (5 bases). This CDR3 spans 11 amino acids. CDR1 LGHDT and CDR2 YNNKEL come from the germline V gene (reference sequence). Trimming shortened V by 1 base and J by 10 bases, and 7 bases separated the two germline ends. The CDR3 loop is CASSQGGFQYF. The CDR3 DNA sequence: TGTGCCAGCAGCCAAGGGGGCTTCCAGTACTTC.

The V gene is TRBV9, the J gene TRBJ2-5; TRBD1 is a possible D gene (7 bases). V lost 4 bases and J 5 bases, leaving 15 bases between the germline ends. Germline CDR1 reads SGDLS; CDR2 reads YYNGEE. CDR3 size: 14 residues. CDR3 sequence: CASSSGGNGETQYF. DNA of the CDR3: TGTGCCAGCAGCTCAGGGGGGAATGGGGAGACCCAGTACTTC.

The chain is built from TRBV27 and TRBJ1-1, with a possible D match to TRBD1 (6 bases). Germline CDR1 reads MNHEY; CDR2 reads SMNVEV (reference sequence). The length of the CDR3 is 14 residues. The V end was cut by 8 bases, the J end by 6 bases, with 19 bases between. CDR3 sequence reads: CASGIQGGSAEAFF. The CDR3 coding sequence is TGTGCCAGCGGGATACAGGGCGGTTCCGCTGAAGCTTTCTTT.

The chain carries TRBV28 and TRBJ1-5; D perhaps matches TRBD1 (5 bases). Trimming removed 4 bases from V and 6 bases from J, with 10 bases in between. Germline V CDR1 and CDR2: MDHEN, SYDVKM. The CDR3 sequence is 13 residues long. Written as DNA, the CDR3 is TGTGCCAGCAGTTGGGGCCGCTTTCAGCCCCAGCATTTT. It encodes CASSWGRFQPQHF.

The rearrangement uses TRBV11-2 and TRBJ2-3; the match to TRBD1 covers 7 bases. The germline gives CDR1 SGHAT, CDR2 FQNNGV. This CDR3 is 15 amino acids long. The V and J ends lost 5 bases and 4 bases, in that order; junction bases with no gene match: 9. CDR3 bases: TGTGCCAGCAGCAAGGGGGCAGCATCTTCAGATACGCAGTATTTT. Translated: CASSKGAASSDTQYF.

V is TRBV6-2 or TRBV6-3 and J is TRBJ1-5; perhaps TRBD1 as D (5 bases). Trimming removed 6 bases at V and 9 bases at J, with 15 bases between. The CDR3 length is 13 residues. Germline CDR1 MNHEY, CDR2 SVGEGT. For the CDR3, the DNA is TGTGCCAGCAGCGCTTGGGGCTCCCTGCCCCAGCATTTT. As protein: CASSAWGSLPQHF.

The chain links TRBV12-3 or TRBV12-4 to TRBJ1-2, with D uncertain. V gave up 7 bases and J gave up 5 bases, with 11 bases separating them. CDR3 length equals 12 residues. The CDR3 DNA sequence: TGTGCCAGCATCATCGGAGGGTATGGCTACACCTTC. Its protein is CASIIGGYGYTF.

The chain couples TRBV6-5 to TRBJ2-4, with unresolved D. The CDR3 is 12 residues long. Deletions cut 4 bases from V and 2 bases from J, with 3 bases between. CDR1 is MNHEY and CDR2 is SVGAGI in the germline V gene. CDR3 DNA sequence: TGTGCCAGCAGTTCTACCAAAAACATTCAGTACTTC. Translating it yields CASSSTKNIQYF.

V is TRBV29-1 and J is TRBJ2-7; 8 bases fit TRBD1. V trimming: 5 bases; J trimming: 3 bases; junction bases outside the gene matches: 6. This CDR3 contains 13 residues. Germline loops: CDR1 SQVTM, CDR2 ANQGSEA. The CDR3 DNA reads as TGCAGCGTTACGCAGGGGGCTCGCTACGAGCAGTACTTC. Translation gives CSVTQGARYEQYF.

V and J are TRBV28 and TRBJ2-2; the match to TRBD2 covers 10 bases. CDR1 is MDHEN and CDR2 is SYDVKM in the germline V gene. This CDR3 region has 19 residues. V gave up 3 bases and J gave up 6 bases; unmatched junction bases: 16. The DNA for the CDR3 is TGTGCCAGCAGTTTCAGGGGTGCAACTAGCGGGGTTTCTGCCGGGGAGCTGTTTTTT. Encoded protein: CASSFRGATSGVSAGELFF.

This chain links TRBV5-1 with TRBJ1-2; 7 nucleotides match TRBD1. The CDR3 totals 13 residues. The germline V gene encodes CDR1 SGHRS and CDR2 YFSETQ. V shed 0 bases and J 8 bases; nucleotides not matched to a gene: 4. In nucleotides, the CDR3 is TGCGCCAGCAGCTTGGGGGGACAGCCGGGCTACACCTTC. Its protein is CASSLGGQPGYTF. Drawing the rest from reference TRBV5-1 and TRBJ1-2, the complete variable domain is KAGVTQTPRYLIKTRGQQVTLSCSPISGHRSVSWYQQTPGQGLQFLFEYFSETQRNKGNFPGRFSGRQFSNSRSEMNVSTLELGDSALYLCASSLGGQPGYTFGSGTRLTVV.

The CDR3 region is CASSQRGGTETQYF. The CDR3 bases are TGTGCCAGCAGCCAACGCGGGGGGACAGAGACCCAGTACTTC. V is TRBV3-1 (or the pseudogene TRBV3-2) and J is TRBJ2-5, with TRBD2 matching over 8 bases. Germline-derived CDR1 and CDR2 are LGHDT and YNNKEL (reference sequence). The CDR3 loop spans 14 amino acids. With 2 bases clipped from V and 4 bases from J, the junction kept 3 bases outside the gene matches.

The chain links TRBV30 to TRBJ2-1; TRBD1 aligns across 7 bases. The CDR3 length is 13 residues. Per the germline V gene, CDR1 is GTSNPN and CDR2 is SVGIG (reference sequence). V lost 5 bases and J lost 4; bases outside the gene matches: 5. Written as DNA, the CDR3 is TGTGCCTGGGCCCGGGACAGTTACAATGAGCAGTTCTTC. Translation: CAWARDSYNEQFF.

The chain employs TRBV19 and TRBJ2-2; D perhaps matches TRBD1 (6 bases). The CDR3 consists of 17 residues. Germline values: CDR1 LNHDA, CDR2 SQIVND (reference sequence). V gave up 8 bases and J gave up 5 bases, with 24 bases separating them. For the CDR3, the DNA is TGTGCCAGTCTTCGGACAGCCTATTTCCCGGGGACCGGGGAGCTGTTTTTT. It is translated as CASLRTAYFPGTGELFF.